These 10 T cell receptor beta chains were all obtained from the same sample, sequenced in a study of Tregs in tolerant kidney transplant recipients. Sequencing used immunoSEQ multiplex PCR; TCRdb keeps in-frame clones, though not all of them. The table shows over 50,000 clones, with approximately 83% occurring only once. Here the sequenced sample was Tregs from blood, taken before the transplant. The receptors were sampled from a human donor who received a combined kidney and bone marrow transplant.

This sequence joins TRBV6-5 and TRBJ2-1; the D gene is possibly TRBD2 (6 bases). From germline, CDR1 is MNHEY and CDR2 SVGAGI. This CDR3 spans 14 amino acids. Trimming stripped 6 bases from V and 8 bases from J, with 17 bases between. The CDR3 loop is CASSSPPGVDEQFF. The CDR3 nucleotides read TGTGCCAGCAGCTCCCCCCCGGGGGTCGATGAGCAGTTCTTC.

V is TRBV5-1 and J is TRBJ2-1, with TRBD1 matching over 9 bases. This CDR3 comprises 15 residues. The J segment lost 7 bases and the V segment lost 5 bases, leaving 10 bases of the junction unmatched. The germline V gene has CDR1 SGHRS and CDR2 YFSETQ. CDR3 sequence (DNA): TGCGCCAGCAGATCTCCCGGGACAGGGAGGAATGAGCAGTTCTTC. This sequence encodes CASRSPGTGRNEQFF.

The gene calls are TRBV6-5 and TRBJ2-1; weak D call: TRBD2 (5 bases). V gave up 2 bases and J gave up 2 bases, with 13 bases separating them. The germline V gene encodes CDR1 MNHEY and CDR2 SVGAGI. This CDR3 has 16 amino acids. CDR3 in DNA: TGTGCCAGCAGTTACGGCCTAGCACCCACCTACAATGAGCAGTTCTTC. It encodes CASSYGLAPTYNEQFF.

J is TRBJ1-5 and V is TRBV6-1; D may be TRBD1 (5 bases). V shed 4 bases and J shed 7 bases, with 11 bases lying between them. The CDR3 runs to 13 residues. CDR1 is MNHNS, CDR2 SASEGT, per germline. The CDR3 sequence is CASSVRGNQPQHF. In nucleotides, the CDR3 is TGTGCCAGCAGTGTTCGGGGGAACCAGCCCCAGCATTTT.

J is TRBJ2-1 and V is TRBV2; 8 nucleotides line up with TRBD2. Germline CDR1 and CDR2: SNHLY and FYNNEI. The ends lost 8 bases at V and 5 bases at J; junction bases unmatched: 5. CDR3 size: 13 residues. CDR3 DNA: TGTGCCAGCTTCCGGGAGGGGGACAATGAGCAGTTCTTC. Protein sequence: CASFREGDNEQFF.

The CDR3 reads CASSHQRGTTDTQYF. The CDR3 region has the DNA TGTGCCAGCTCACACCAGCGGGGGACCACAGATACGCAGTATTTT. The chain links TRBV18 to TRBJ2-3; 8 nucleotides line up with TRBD2. J gave up 2 bases and V 4 bases, and 5 bases lay outside the gene matches. The CDR3 runs to 15 residues. Germline values: CDR1 KGHSH, CDR2 LQKENI.

The V gene is TRBV28, the J gene TRBJ1-2; D is unresolved. Germline V CDR1 and CDR2: MDHEN, SYDVKM. V lost 3 bases and J lost 0, with 11 bases in between. The CDR3 runs to 15 residues. CDR3 in amino acids: CASSLLAASNYGYTF. The CDR3 nucleotides read TGTGCCAGCAGTTTGCTGGCAGCATCTAACTATGGCTACACCTTC.

This clone was recorded a few times. The genes are TRBV7-2 and TRBJ1-2; 7 positions agree with TRBD1. Germline-derived CDR1 and CDR2 are SGHTA and FQGNSA. The V gene end was trimmed by 7 bases and the J gene end by 2 bases; junction bases not matched to a gene: 7. This CDR3 is built from 14 residues. The CDR3 sequence: CASTLDRFNYGYTF. The CDR3 nucleotides read TGTGCCAGCACCTTGGACAGGTTCAACTATGGCTACACCTTC.

The V call is TRBV4-2, the J call TRBJ2-5; D may match TRBD1 or TRBD2 (6 bases each). The V and J ends lost 0 bases and 2 bases respectively, with 19 bases between them. CDR3 length: 18 residues. Germline loops: CDR1 LGHNA, CDR2 YNFKEQ. The CDR3 DNA is TGTGCCAGCAGCCAAGAAACAGGGACTGCTTCCCCTCAAGAGACCCAGTACTTC. Protein sequence: CASSQETGTASPQETQYF.

CDR3 sequence: CASSSPSETGGKLFF. The CDR3 coding sequence is TGTGCCAGCAGTTCCCCCAGTGAGACGGGAGGAAAACTGTTTTTT. V gene TRBV6-5 combines with J gene TRBJ1-4; no reliable D call. Germline V lookup: CDR1 MNHEY, CDR2 SVGAGI. Between the trimmed V and J ends, which lost 4 bases and 10 bases, there was a span of 19 bases. CDR3 length: 15 residues.